This entry features one TCR beta chain sequence. The method was immunoSEQ multiplex PCR; TCRdb's version includes in-frame clones alone and lacks a portion of them. The top ten clones hold 5% to 7% of a sample with hundreds of thousands of clones, roughly 93% of them seen once. This sample is drawn from a study of brain T cells in children with intractable seizures. Germline values: CDR1 SGHRS, CDR2 YFSETQ. This CDR3 has 19 residues. The ends lost 3 bases at V and 2 bases at J; junction bases unmatched: 15. Indicated time point: blood from clinic visit 5 months post-surgery; TSC patient then seizure free. Surgery cases with the highest brain T cell transcript signatures were chosen for sequencing.

The chain joins TRBV5-1 to TRBJ2-7; 12 bases line up with TRBD2. This specimen was peripheral blood, taken roughly 5 months after surgery. The receptor was derived from a boy under two years old with tuberous sclerosis and intractable seizures. The CDR3 DNA follows: TGCGCCAGCAGCTCTTCGCGCCAACTAGCGGGAGGCCCTACCTACGAGCAGTACTTC. Amino acid sequence: CASSSSRQLAGGPTYEQYF.